The clone carrying this T cell receptor (beta chain) was seen at least ten times. What it binds is unknown. This CDR3 has 17 amino acids. V lost 2 bases and J lost 4, with 18 bases in between. Germline V lookup: CDR1 MNHNS, CDR2 SASEGT. TCRdb re-analysed the reads in MiXCR, keeping a single row per CDR3 protein. Of 200,000 to 250,000 distinct CDR3 sequences listed, around 35% are singletons. The source of the sample is a study of T cell repertoires in cytomegalovirus infection. Overall study: CMV epitopes in the study were HLA-C-restricted (recently identified) and HLA-B-restricted (well studied). Study-wide results and caveats: The study identified carriers of CMV plus the relevant HLA from cumulative public TCR beta family frequency. Clonotypes of TCR beta that were HLA-C-restricted and CMV-specific dominated the ex vivo response.

This clonotype was obtained from a human donor in good health (CMV status not recorded). Some clones in this sample may be carry-over from other donors' samples. Sequencing was performed on CD8+ T cells from cultured PBMCs, taken from culture after CMV antigen stimulation. This chain joins TRBV6-1 and TRBJ1-5; a weak D match, TRBD1 (6 bases). In nucleotides, the CDR3 is TGTGCCAGCAGTGAAATGAGCAGGGGCGTTTGGAATCAGCCCCAGCATTTT. This codes for CASSEMSRGVWNQPQHF.